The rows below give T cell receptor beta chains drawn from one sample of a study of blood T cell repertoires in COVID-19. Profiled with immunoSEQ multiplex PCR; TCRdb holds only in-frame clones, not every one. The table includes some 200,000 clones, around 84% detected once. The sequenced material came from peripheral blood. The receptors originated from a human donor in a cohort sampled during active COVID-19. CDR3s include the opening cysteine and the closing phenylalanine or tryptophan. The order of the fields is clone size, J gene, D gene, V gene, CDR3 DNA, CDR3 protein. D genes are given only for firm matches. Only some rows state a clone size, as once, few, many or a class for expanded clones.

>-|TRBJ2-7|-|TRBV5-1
TGCGCCAGCACGGCGGAGGGCCGAGGCGAGCAGTACTTC
CASTAEGRGEQYF
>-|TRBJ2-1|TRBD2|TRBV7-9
TGTGCCAGCAGCCCTAGACTAGCGGGTGCATTCTCCTACAATGAGCAGTTCTTC
CASSPRLAGAFSYNEQFF
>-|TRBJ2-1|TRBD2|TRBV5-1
TGCGCCAGCAGCTTGGAGGCGGGAGGGCGCAATGAGCAGTTCTTC
CASSLEAGGRNEQFF
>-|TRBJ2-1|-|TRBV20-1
TGCAGTGCTAGAGATAGGAGTGAGCAGTTCTTC
CSARDRSEQFF
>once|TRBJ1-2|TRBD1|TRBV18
TGTGCCAGCTCCCAAGGGACAGCCTCTGACTATGGCTACACCTTC
CASSQGTASDYGYTF
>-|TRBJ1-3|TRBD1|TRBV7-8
TGTGCCAGCAGCCCTAGGGGGCAGGGGGCGACGGGAAACACCATATATTTT
CASSPRGQGATGNTIYF
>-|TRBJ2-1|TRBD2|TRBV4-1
TGCGCCAGCAGCCCACTAGCGGGAGTATCCAATGAGCAGTTCTTC
CASSPLAGVSNEQFF
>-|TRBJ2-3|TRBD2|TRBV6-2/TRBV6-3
TGTGCCAGCAGTTTCGCTAGCGGGAGGGCCATCGCCCTTGGGACGCAGTATTTT
CASSFASGRAIALGTQYF
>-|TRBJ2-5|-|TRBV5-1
TGCGCCAGCAGCTTGGAGGGGGTGCCGTACCAAGAGACCCAGTACTTC
CASSLEGVPYQETQYF
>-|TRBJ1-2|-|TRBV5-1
TGCGCCAGCAGCCAGGATGATCATGGCTACACCTTC
CASSQDDHGYTF
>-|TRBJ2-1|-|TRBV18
TGTGCCAGCTCAGGGACTCCTCCACATGGGGAGCAGTTCTTC
CASSGTPPHGEQFF
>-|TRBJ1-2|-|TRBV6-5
TGTGCCAGCAGTTACAAGGCGACTGACTATGGCTACACCTTC
CASSYKATDYGYTF
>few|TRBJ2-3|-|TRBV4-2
TGTGCCAGCAGCCAAGATATGGACTATCGCACAGATACGCAGTATTTT
CASSQDMDYRTDTQYF
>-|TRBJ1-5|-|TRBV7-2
TGTGCCAGCAGCTTAGTTGCAGGAATTGATCAGCCCCAGCATTTT
CASSLVAGIDQPQHF
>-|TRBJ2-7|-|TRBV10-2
TGCGCCACCACCGACAGGAGCGAGATTTACGAGCAGTACTTC
CATTDRSEIYEQYF
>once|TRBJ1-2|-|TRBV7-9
TGTGCCAGCAGTTATACTCAGGCCCACTATGGCTACACCTTC
CASSYTQAHYGYTF
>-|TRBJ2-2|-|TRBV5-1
TGCGCCAGCACCCGGGCGGAGGGCGGGGAGCTGTTTTTT
CASTRAEGGELFF
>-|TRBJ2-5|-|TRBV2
TGTGCCACCCTGAAGAGACATGCGGGGGAGACCCAGTACTTC
CATLKRHAGETQYF
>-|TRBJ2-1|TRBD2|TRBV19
TGTGCCAGCAGCCCCCCCCGGCTAGCGGGAGAACCCAATGAGCAGTTCTTC
CASSPPRLAGEPNEQFF
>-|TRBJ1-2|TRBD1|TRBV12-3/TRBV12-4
TGTGCCAGCAGCAACAGGGGAGACTATGGCTACACCTTC
CASSNRGDYGYTF
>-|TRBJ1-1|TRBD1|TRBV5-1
TGCGCCAGCAGCTTGTCCGGGACAGGGAGTACTGAAGCTTTCTTT
CASSLSGTGSTEAFF
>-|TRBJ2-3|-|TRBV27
TGTGCCAGCAGTTCCCTCCGGGATACGCAGTATTTT
CASSSLRDTQYF
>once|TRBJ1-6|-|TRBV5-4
TGTGCCAGCAGCATACTGACAAGCCATAATTCACCCCTCCACTTT
CASSILTSHNSPLHF
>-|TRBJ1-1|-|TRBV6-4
TGTGCCAGCAGTTCACAGGCGAACACTGAAGCTTTCTTT
CASSSQANTEAFF
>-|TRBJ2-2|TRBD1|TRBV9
TGTGCCAGCAGCCCCGTGGACAGGGCGAACACCGGGGAGCTGTTTTTT
CASSPVDRANTGELFF
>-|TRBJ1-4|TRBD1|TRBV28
TGTGCCAGCAGAACGACAGGGTCGAATGAAAAACTGTTTTTT
CASRTTGSNEKLFF
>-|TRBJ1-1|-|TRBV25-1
TGTGCCAGCAGTGAACCAGGGGCGATTAGTGAAGCTTTCTTT
CASSEPGAISEAFF
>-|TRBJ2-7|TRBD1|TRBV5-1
TGCGCCAGCAGCTTGGAAGACAGGGCAAGCAACGAGCAGTACTTC
CASSLEDRASNEQYF
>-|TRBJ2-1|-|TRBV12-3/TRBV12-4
TGTGCCAGCAGTCCCCAGTACAATGAGCAGTTCTTC
CASSPQYNEQFF
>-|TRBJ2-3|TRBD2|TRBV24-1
TGTGCCACTTTGACTAGCGGGAGGGCCACAGATACGCAGTATTTT
CATLTSGRATDTQYF
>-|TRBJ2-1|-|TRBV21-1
TGTGCCAGCAGCAAAAGGGACTTCAAGGAGCAGTTCTTC
CASSKRDFKEQFF
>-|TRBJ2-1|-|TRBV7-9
TGTGCCAGCAGCTTAGTAAAGGGAGGAGGCTCCTACAATGAGCAGTTCTTC
CASSLVKGGGSYNEQFF
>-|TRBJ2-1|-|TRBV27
TGTGCCAGCACCACCCATCCGGGTGAGCAGTTCTTC
CASTTHPGEQFF
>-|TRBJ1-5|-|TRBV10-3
TGTGCCATCACCGGTAGCAATCAGCCCCAGCATTTT
CAITGSNQPQHF
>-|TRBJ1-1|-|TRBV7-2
TGTGCCAGCAGCTTAGCGAACAGATTGAACACTGAAGCTTTCTTT
CASSLANRLNTEAFF
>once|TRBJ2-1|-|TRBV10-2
TGCGCCAGCAGTGATCCGGACTATCGTAGCAATGAGCAGTTCTTC
CASSDPDYRSNEQFF
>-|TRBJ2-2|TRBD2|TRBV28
TGTGCCAGCAGTTCCCCTCCTACTAGCGGGAGTCCCGGGGAGCTGTTTTTT
CASSSPPTSGSPGELFF
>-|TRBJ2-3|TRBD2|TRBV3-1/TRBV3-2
TGTGCCAGCAGCCCCACTAGCGGGAGCACAGATACGCAGTATTTT
CASSPTSGSTDTQYF
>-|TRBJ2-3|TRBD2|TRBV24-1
TGTGCCACCAGTGAAAGGACTAGCGGGAGAAGCACAGATACGCAGTATTTT
CATSERTSGRSTDTQYF
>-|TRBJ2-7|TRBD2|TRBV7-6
TGTGCCAGCAGCGCCGGGACTAGCGGGAGCTACGAGCAGTACTTC
CASSAGTSGSYEQYF
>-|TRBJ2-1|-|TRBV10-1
TGCGCCAGCAGTGACCCCGGCGGGGGCCCTATTTATGAGCAGTTCTTC
CASSDPGGGPIYEQFF
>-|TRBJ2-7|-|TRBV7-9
TGTGCCAGCAGCTTAGGCGTCGGAGGCTTAAGCTCCTACGAGCAGTACTTC
CASSLGVGGLSSYEQYF
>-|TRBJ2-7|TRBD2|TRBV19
TGTGCCAGTGCGGGAGGCCCTTACGAGCAGTACTTC
CASAGGPYEQYF
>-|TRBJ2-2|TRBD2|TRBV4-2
TGTGCCAGCAGCCAACGGCTAGCGGGAGTGTACACCGGGGAGCTGTTTTTT
CASSQRLAGVYTGELFF